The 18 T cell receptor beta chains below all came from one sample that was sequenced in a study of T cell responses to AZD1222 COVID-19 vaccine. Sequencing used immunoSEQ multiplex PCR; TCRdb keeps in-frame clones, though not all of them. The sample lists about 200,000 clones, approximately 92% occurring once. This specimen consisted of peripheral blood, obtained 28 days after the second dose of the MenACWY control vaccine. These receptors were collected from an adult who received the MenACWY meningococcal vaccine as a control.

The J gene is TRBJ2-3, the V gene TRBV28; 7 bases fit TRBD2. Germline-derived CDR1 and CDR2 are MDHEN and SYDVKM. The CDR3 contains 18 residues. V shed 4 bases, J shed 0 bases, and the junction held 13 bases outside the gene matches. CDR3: CASSSQRGLLTSTDTQYF. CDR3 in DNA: TGTGCCAGCAGTTCCCAGCGGGGACTCCTTACTAGCACAGATACGCAGTATTTT.

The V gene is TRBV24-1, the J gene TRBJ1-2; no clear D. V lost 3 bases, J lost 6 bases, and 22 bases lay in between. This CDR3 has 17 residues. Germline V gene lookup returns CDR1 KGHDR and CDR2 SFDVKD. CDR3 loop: CATSDPTQAGEGDGYTF. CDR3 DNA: TGTGCCACCAGTGATCCTACTCAGGCCGGTGAGGGCGATGGCTACACCTTC.

DNA of the CDR3: TGTGCCAGCAGCTTTCTGACTGGAAATTCACCCCTCCACTTT. Translation: CASSFLTGNSPLHF. The chain employs TRBV5-5 and TRBJ1-6; D is undetermined. The CDR3 has 14 residues. Germline V gene data show CDR1 as SGHKS and CDR2 as YYEKEE (reference sequence). V gave up 2 bases and J gave up 7 bases, with 10 bases separating them.

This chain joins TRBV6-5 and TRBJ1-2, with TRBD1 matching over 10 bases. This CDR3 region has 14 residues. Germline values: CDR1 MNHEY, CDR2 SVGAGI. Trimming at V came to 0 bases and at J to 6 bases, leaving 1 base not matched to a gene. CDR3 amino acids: CASSYSTGGHGYTF. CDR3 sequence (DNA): TGTGCCAGCAGTTACTCGACAGGGGGCCATGGCTACACCTTC.

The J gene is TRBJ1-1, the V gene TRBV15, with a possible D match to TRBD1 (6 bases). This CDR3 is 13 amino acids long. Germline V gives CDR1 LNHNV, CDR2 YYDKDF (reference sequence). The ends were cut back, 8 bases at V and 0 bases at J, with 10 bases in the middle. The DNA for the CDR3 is TGTGCCACCGCAACAGGGTTGAACACTGAAGCTTTCTTT. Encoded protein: CATATGLNTEAFF.

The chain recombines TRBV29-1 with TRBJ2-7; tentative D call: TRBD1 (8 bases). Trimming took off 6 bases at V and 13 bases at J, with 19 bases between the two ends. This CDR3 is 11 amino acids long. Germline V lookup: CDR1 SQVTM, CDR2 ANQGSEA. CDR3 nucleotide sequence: TGCAGCGTGGAACAGGGGGGGTTGGAATACTTC. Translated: CSVEQGGLEYF.

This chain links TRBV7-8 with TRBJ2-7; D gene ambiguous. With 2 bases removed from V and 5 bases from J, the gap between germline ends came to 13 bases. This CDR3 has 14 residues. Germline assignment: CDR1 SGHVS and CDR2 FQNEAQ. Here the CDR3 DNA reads TGTGCCAGCAGCTTATCGGCAGGTCAGGACGAGCAGTACTTC. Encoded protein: CASSLSAGQDEQYF.

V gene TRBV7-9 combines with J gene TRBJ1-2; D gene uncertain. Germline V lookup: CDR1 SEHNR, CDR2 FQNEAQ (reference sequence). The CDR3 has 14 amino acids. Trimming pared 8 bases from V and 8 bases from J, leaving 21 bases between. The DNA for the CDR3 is TGTGCCAGCCCCTCCTGGGAGGGAGTCGAGGGCTACACCTTC. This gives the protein CASPSWEGVEGYTF.

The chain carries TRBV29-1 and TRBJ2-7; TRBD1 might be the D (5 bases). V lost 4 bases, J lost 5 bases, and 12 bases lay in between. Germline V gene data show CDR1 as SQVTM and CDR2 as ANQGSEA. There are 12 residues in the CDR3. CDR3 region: CSVVRGSHEQYF. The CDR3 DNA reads TGCAGCGTTGTTAGGGGAAGCCACGAGCAGTACTTC.

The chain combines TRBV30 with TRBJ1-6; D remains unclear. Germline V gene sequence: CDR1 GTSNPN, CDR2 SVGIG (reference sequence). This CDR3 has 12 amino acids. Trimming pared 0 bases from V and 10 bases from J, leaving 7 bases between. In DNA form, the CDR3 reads TGTGCCTGGAGTGTACCACCCTCACCCCTCCACTTT. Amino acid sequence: CAWSVPPSPLHF.

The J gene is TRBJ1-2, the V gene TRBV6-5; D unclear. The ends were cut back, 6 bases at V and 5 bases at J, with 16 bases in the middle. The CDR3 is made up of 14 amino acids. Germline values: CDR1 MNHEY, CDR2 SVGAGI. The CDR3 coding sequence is TGTGCCAGCAGGGGAGGGTCCCTCGGTTATGGCTACACCTTC. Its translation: CASRGGSLGYGYTF.

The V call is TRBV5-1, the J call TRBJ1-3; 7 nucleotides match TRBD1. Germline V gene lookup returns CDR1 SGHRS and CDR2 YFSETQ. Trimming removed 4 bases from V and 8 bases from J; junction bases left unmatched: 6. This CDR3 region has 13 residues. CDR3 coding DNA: TGCGCCAGCAGCCCCGACAGGGCGGACACCATATATTTT. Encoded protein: CASSPDRADTIYF.

CDR3: CASSLRTPGELFF. The CDR3 bases are TGTGCCAGCAGTTTACGGACGCCCGGGGAGCTGTTTTTT. V usage is TRBV28 and J usage is TRBJ2-2; D ambiguous. The V and J ends lost 2 bases and 6 bases respectively, with 7 bases between them. The CDR3 runs to 13 residues. The germline CDR1 and CDR2 sequences are MDHEN and SYDVKM.

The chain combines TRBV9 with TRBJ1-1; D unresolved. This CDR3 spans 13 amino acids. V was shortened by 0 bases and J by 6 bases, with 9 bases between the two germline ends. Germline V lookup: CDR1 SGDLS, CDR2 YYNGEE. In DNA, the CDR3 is TGTGCCAGCAGCGTAGCTGAGTTCGCTGAAGCTTTCTTT. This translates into CASSVAEFAEAFF.

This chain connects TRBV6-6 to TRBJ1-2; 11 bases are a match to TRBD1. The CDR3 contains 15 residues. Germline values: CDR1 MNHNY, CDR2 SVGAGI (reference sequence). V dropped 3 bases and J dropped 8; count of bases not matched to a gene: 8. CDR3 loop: CASSYPPGQGEGYTF. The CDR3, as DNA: TGTGCCAGCAGTTATCCCCCGGGACAGGGGGAGGGCTACACCTTC.

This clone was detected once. CDR3 coding DNA: TGTGCCAGCAGCCGGCCGGGGGGCACTGAAGCTTTCTTT. As protein: CASSRPGGTEAFF. The chain recombines TRBV14 with TRBJ1-1; weak D call: TRBD1 (5 bases). CDR1 is SGHDN and CDR2 is FVKESK in the germline V gene. There are 13 residues in the CDR3. Trimming shortened V by 4 bases and J by 4 bases, and 10 bases separated the two germline ends.

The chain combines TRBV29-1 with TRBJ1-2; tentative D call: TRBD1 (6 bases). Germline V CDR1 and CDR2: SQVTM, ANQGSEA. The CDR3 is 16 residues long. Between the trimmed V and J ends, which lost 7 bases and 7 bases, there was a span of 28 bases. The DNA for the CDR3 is TGCAGCGCTCAACGGGCCGGGACAAGCCTTATAGGTGGCTACACCTTC. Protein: CSAQRAGTSLIGGYTF. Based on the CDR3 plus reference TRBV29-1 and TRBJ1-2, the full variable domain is SAVISQKPSRDICQRGTSLTIQCQVDSQVTMMFWYRQQPGQSLTLIATANQGSEATYESGFVIDKFPISRPNLTFSTLTVSNMSPEDSSIYLCSAQRAGTSLIGGYTFGSGTRLTVV.

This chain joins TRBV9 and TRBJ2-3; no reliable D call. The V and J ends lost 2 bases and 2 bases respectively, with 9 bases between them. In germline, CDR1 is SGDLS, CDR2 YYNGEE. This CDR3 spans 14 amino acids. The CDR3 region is CASSVDPLTDTQYF. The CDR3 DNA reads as TGTGCCAGCAGCGTGGACCCACTCACAGATACGCAGTATTTT.